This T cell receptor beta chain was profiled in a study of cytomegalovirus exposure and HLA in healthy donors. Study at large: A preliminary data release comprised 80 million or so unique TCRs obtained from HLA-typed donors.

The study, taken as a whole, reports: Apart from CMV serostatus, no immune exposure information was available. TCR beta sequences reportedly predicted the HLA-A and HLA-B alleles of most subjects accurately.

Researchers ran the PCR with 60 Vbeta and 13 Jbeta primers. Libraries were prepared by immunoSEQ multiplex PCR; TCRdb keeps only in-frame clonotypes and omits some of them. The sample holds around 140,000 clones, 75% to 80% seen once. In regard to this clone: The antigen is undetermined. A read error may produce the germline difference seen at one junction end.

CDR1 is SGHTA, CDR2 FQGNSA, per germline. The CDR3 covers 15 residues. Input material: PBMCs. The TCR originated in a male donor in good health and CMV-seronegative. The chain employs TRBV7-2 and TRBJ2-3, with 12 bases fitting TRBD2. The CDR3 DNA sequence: TGTGCCAGCAGCCTAGCGGGGGGGATCACAGATACGCAGTATTTT. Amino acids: CASSLAGGITDTQYF.